The TCR beta chain described here comes from a study of CD8 T cells in ankylosing spondylitis. In its sample, this clonotype was seen a few times. Its antigen remains unidentified. Study observations and caveats: Typical of ankylosing spondylitis blood, it appeared, was a TCR beta motif of under 10 highly homologous variants.

V was pared by 6 bases and J by 3 bases, with 15 bases of the junction left unmatched. The germline V gene has CDR1 DFQATT and CDR2 SNEGSKA (reference sequence). CDR3 length: 16 residues. Libraries for TCR beta were made by quantitative 5'-RACE with molecular barcodes. TCRdb recomputed calls from the 5' RACE reads with MiXCR, one row per CDR3 protein. The table shows 200,000 to 300,000 distinct CDR3 sequences, with approximately 30% occurring only once. This sequence was found in a male donor with ankylosing spondylitis or in good health (not recorded which). The chain recombines TRBV20-1 with TRBJ2-7, with TRBD1 identical over 9 bases. What was sequenced was blood, either unsorted or a sorted T cell fraction (not recorded which). CDR3: CSAAHPDRGIFYEQYF. CDR3 nucleotides: TGCAGTGCCGCGCATCCGGACAGGGGCATCTTCTACGAGCAGTACTTC.